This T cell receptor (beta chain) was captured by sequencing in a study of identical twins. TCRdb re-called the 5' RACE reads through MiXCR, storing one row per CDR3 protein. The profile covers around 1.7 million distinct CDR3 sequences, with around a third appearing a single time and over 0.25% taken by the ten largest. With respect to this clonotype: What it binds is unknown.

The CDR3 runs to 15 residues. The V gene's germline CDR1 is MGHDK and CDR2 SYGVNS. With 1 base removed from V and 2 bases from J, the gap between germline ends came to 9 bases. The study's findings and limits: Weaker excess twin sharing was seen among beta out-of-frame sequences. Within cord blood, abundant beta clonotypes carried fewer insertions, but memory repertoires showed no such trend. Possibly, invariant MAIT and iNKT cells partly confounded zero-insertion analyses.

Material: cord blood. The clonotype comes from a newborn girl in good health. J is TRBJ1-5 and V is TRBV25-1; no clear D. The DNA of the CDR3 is TGTGCCAGCAGTGAATCGCGCGGTGGCAATCAGCCCCAGCATTTT. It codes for CASSESRGGNQPQHF.